This T cell receptor beta chain derives from a study of blood T cell repertoires in COVID-19 (dated by TCRdb to the early 2020s). Some background on the complete study: The collaborator samples originated in the United States, Italy and Spain and spanned the acute and convalescent phases of COVID-19. The prospective study material was composed of cDNA or gDNA derived from T cells, B-cell-depleted T cells, or PBMCs. Subjects who had been exposed to COVID-19, were actively infected with it, or had recovered from it provided the deeply sampled blood TCRbeta repertoires that made up the dataset. The repertoires were released in a freely available public database intended as a resource for research on the immune response to SARS-CoV-2. Samples came from the ongoing ImmuneRACE study (first 160 participants) plus 1,254 subjects from 6 global collaborators. A de-identified subject ID, COVID-19 status, age in years and sex were almost always included in the sample metadata. Where HLA class I and class II types were available, the types were taken from metadata supplied by the sample provider, not from assay-based typing. Study-wide conclusions, independent of this receptor: How much clinical and demographic metadata was included differed by source and by participant, and the metadata was provided uncurated.

In its sample, this clone was seen once. The antigen it recognizes is unknown. The sample holds no much larger clone one base away, and base qualities are not on file. TCRbeta CDR3 regions were amplified from genomic DNA by means of the immunoSEQ Assay, a bias-controlled multiplex PCR. As for the authors' bioinformatics: Nucleated cell counts per sample were estimated from amplification of reference gene primers within the assay. To quantify the absolute abundance of each unique TCRbeta CDR3 rearrangement, sequence reads were collapsed and filtered. For each sample, productive Simpson clonality was calculated by taking the square root of Simpson's diversity index across productive rearrangements. The source is immuneACCESS, and TCRdb retained only in-frame sequences with V and J called. Part of the clones is not carried over; for the studies checked, unresolved V genes explain less than half of this, and the remainder is unexplained. The V and J calls and clone size are taken from that table; D and trimming were inferred from the DNA. The sample table records fewer than 300,000 clones; about 93% of these occur just once. The ten largest account for 0.95% to 1.3% of the sample.

Participants in the prospective study were enrolled through a virtual design, were aged about 18 to 100 years, and lived in approximately 25 United States geographic areas. To assign participants to cohorts, the prospective study relied on clinical history that participants themselves reported in a screening survey and a study questionnaire. For ImmuneRACE Cohort 3, a participant was defined as recovered based on two consecutive negative NP/OP PCR tests, clearance by a healthcare professional, or resolution of symptoms. In the prospective study, mobile phlebotomists collected whole blood, serum and a nasopharyngeal or oropharyngeal swab from each participant. Over a 2-month period, participants in the prospective study had the option of providing additional blood draws and questionnaires. Prospective study blood samples were shipped either frozen or at room temperature before DNA extraction. V is pruned by 4 bases and J by 0 bases, leaving 1 base of the junction without a gene match. From a lookup of the germline V gene (reference sequence), CDR1 and CDR2 are LNHDA and SQIVND. CDR3 length: 17 amino acids, cysteine to phenylalanine. Only CDR3 DNA is held: 51 bases, read in frame from base 1.

This receptor chain uses TRBV19 and TRBJ2-2, and TRBD2 matches 14 of the central bases. Sequences were obtained from PBMCs or T cells enriched from blood (not recorded which). The sequence was obtained from a woman aged 30 to 39 who had recovered from COVID-19. The DNA sequence is TGTGCCAGTAGTAAGGGACTAGCGGGAGCGAACACCGGGGAGCTGTTTTTT. It is translated as CASSKGLAGANTGELFF.